The clone carrying this T cell receptor beta chain occurred many times. What it binds is unknown. These data belong to a study of identical twins. Points from the study as a whole: Cord blood's abundant beta clonotypes had fewer insertions, unlike memory repertoires.

This CDR3 is 15 amino acids long. Germline V gene lookup returns CDR1 LGHDT and CDR2 YNNKEL (reference sequence). Trimming shortened V by 0 bases and J by 3 bases, and 11 bases separated the two germline ends. A single record per CDR3 protein comes from TCRdb applying MiXCR to the 5' RACE reads. The table has about 810,000 distinct CDR3 sequences, over 9% seen once. These same data were also listed under a study on yellow fever vaccine responses in identical twins.

Input material: PBMCs. This TCR derives from a woman in her late teens or twenties in good health. This chain connects TRBV3-1 to TRBJ1-2, with a tentative D call TRBD1 (6 bases). CDR3 in DNA: TGTGCCAGCAGCCAAGATTGGGGGGGCGACTATGGCTACACCTTC. The encoded protein is CASSQDWGGDYGYTF.